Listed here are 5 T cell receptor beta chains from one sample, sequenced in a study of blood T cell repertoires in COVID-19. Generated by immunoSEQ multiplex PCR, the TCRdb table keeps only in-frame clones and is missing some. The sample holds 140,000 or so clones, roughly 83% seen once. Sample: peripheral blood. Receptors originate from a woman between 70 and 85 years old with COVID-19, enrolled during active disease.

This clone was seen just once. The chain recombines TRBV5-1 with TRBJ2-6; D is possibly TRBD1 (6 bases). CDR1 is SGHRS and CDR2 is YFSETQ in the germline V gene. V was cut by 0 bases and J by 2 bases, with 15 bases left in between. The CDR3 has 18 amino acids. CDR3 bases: TGCGCCAGCAGCTTGGACGTGGGGGCGACCGCTGGGGCCAACGTCCTGACTTTC. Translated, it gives CASSLDVGATAGANVLTF.

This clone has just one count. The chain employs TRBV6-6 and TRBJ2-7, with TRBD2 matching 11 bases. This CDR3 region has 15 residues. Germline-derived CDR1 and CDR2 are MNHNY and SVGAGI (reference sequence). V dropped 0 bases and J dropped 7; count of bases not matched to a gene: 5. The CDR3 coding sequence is TGTGCCAGCAGTTACTCGCTAGCGGGGGGAGGGGAGCAGTACTTC. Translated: CASSYSLAGGGEQYF.

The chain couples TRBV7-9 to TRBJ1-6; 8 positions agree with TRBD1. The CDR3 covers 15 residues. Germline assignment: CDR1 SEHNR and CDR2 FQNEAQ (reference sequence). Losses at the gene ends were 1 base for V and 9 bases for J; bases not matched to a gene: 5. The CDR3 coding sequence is TGTGCCAGCAGCTTAGGGACAGGGAGCAGTTCACCCCTCCACTTT. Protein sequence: CASSLGTGSSSPLHF. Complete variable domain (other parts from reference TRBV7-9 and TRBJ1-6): DTGVSQNPRHKITKRGQNVTFRCDPISEHNRLYWYRQTLGQGPEFLTYFQNEAQLEKSRLLSDRFSAERPKGSFSTLEIQRTEQGDSAMYLCASSLGTGSSSPLHFGNGTRLTVT.

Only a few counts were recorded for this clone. CDR3 sequence: CASSLRSGGYNEQFF. The CDR3 bases are TGCGCCAGCAGCCTCCGAAGCGGGGGTTACAATGAGCAGTTCTTC. The V call is TRBV4-1, the J call TRBJ2-1; 8 nucleotides agree with TRBD2. The CDR3 is 15 amino acids. CDR1 and CDR2 from the germline V gene are MGHRA and YSYEKL. The ends lost 4 bases at V and 4 bases at J; junction bases unmatched: 6.

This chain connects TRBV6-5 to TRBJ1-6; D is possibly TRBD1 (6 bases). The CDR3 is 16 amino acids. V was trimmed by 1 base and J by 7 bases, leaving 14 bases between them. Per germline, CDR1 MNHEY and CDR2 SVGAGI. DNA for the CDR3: TGTGCCAGCAGTTACTGGTTGGGGCAGGGGAATTCACCCCTCCACTTT. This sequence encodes CASSYWLGQGNSPLHF.